This T cell receptor beta chain appears in the sequencing data of a study of metastatic and nonmetastatic thyroid tumors. About the research overall: From malignant and benign thyroid patients, repertoires in blood and in tumor or nodule tissue were compared. Study-wide results and limits: A significant increase in TCR beta diversity was reportedly seen in malignant thyroid tumors relative to benign nodules, in blood and tumor.

No treatment of any kind had been given to any patient before thyroid surgery. V shed 4 bases and J 2 bases; nucleotides not matched to a gene: 6. The CDR3 spans 14 residues. The germline CDR1 and CDR2 sequences are DFQATT and SNEGSKA (reference sequence). With regard to this clone: Its antigen is unidentified.

Original processing notes: For papillary thyroid cancer, a distant-metastasis classifier was constructed from CDR3 differences observed across clinicopathological groups. MiXCR reprocessed the PCR reads for TCRdb. The authors' filters were not applied to this entry. Seen here are approximately 69,000 clones, approximately 15% observed once, and the top ten hold less than 8.5%. The receptor comes from a male donor with papillary thyroid cancer or a benign thyroid nodule (not recorded which). Some clones in this sample may be carry-over from other donors' samples. The sequenced sample consisted of blood. The rearrangement uses TRBV20-1 and TRBJ2-3; 7 bases line up with TRBD2. CDR3 DNA: TGCAGTGCTACCACTAGCGCCGACACAGATACGCAGTATTTT. Protein sequence: CSATTSADTDTQYF.